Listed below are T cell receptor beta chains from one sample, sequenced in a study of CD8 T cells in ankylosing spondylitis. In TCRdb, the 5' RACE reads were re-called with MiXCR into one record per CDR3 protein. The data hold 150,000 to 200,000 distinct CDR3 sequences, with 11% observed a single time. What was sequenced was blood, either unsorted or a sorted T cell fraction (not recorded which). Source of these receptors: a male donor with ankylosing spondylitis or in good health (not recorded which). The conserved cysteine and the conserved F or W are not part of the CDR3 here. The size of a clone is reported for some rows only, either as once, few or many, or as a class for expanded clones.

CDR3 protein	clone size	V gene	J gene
ASSKDKSEAF	.	TRBV2	TRBJ1-1
ASSRAGGFYGYT	.	TRBV4-3	TRBJ1-2
ASSLVKETQY	many	TRBV5-1	TRBJ2-5
ASSQTGGGNQY	.	TRBV3-1	TRBJ2-5
ASSSPGLAGVDTQY	many	TRBV7-8	TRBJ2-3
ASSLGLAGVQETQY	many	TRBV5-1	TRBJ2-5
ASSFGPQSSYEQY	many	TRBV12-3/TRBV12-4	TRBJ2-7
ASSALGPGDKNIQY	few	TRBV5-6	TRBJ2-4
ASSLLSRLVDTQY	many	TRBV3-1	TRBJ2-3
ASSFGRGSYNEQF	few	TRBV11-2	TRBJ2-1
ASSLSGRPVGGLF	many	TRBV7-2	TRBJ1-4
ASSVREGETQY	many	TRBV10-1	TRBJ2-5
ATRWGLGTDTQY	few	TRBV15	TRBJ2-3
SARGGGTSPGGV	many	TRBV20-1	TRBJ2-1
AWRLASSTGELF	many	TRBV30	TRBJ2-2
SVVPTEPGNTIY	.	TRBV29-1	TRBJ1-3
ASSSGTFRSYEQY	many	TRBV27	TRBJ2-7
ASSLVWRDTYNEQF	many	TRBV5-1	TRBJ2-1
ASSLDIYQPQH	few	TRBV5-1	TRBJ1-5
ASSMGTGDTQY	many	TRBV5-1	TRBJ2-3
ASSLDRGEY	.	TRBV5-5	TRBJ2-7
ASSQDSSGGNTQY	many	TRBV4-3	TRBJ2-3
ASSYSSRVGQPQH	.	TRBV6-5	TRBJ1-5
SVEEGVRDRK	few	TRBV29-1	TRBJ1-4
ASSQDAQGETQY	many	TRBV4-2	TRBJ2-5
ASSSALPESGMGKLF	.	TRBV11-2	TRBJ1-4
ASSLRLAGDMDTQY	many	TRBV5-4	TRBJ2-3
AISEVGSEQY	few	TRBV10-3	TRBJ2-7
ASSPSQALVGRYEQF	.	TRBV4-2	TRBJ2-1
ASTIPGQGREQF	many	TRBV5-1	TRBJ2-1
ASSSTGLRETQY	.	TRBV7-2	TRBJ2-5
AISLYKAAETYEQY	.	TRBV12-3/TRBV12-4	TRBJ2-7
ASSQDPLRAADTQY	.	TRBV3-1	TRBJ2-3
ASSYSGGSRELF	many	TRBV6-2/TRBV6-3	TRBJ2-2
ASSSRPAGGGDNSPLH	many	TRBV5-1	TRBJ1-6
SVEGLYNEQF	many	TRBV29-1	TRBJ2-1
SVDQGNTDTQY	many	TRBV29-1	TRBJ2-3
ASSGGTVKVDEQY	.	TRBV5-1	TRBJ2-7
ASSRGQYGTDTQY	many	TRBV6-1	TRBJ2-3
ASSQGRGEGGTATDTQY	many	TRBV4-3	TRBJ2-3
ASSDLPSYEQY	few	TRBV4-3	TRBJ2-7
SAWNQNQETQY	many	TRBV20-1	TRBJ2-5
ATGTGNTEAF	.	TRBV5-3	TRBJ1-1
ASSTDRVRDTQY	.	TRBV19	TRBJ2-3
ASSFGEFNYGYT	many	TRBV28	TRBJ1-2
ATVVTGLRSETQY	.	TRBV2	TRBJ2-5
ASSLAATSGGEQF	few	TRBV5-6	TRBJ2-1
ASSLAVANEQF	many	TRBV5-1	TRBJ2-1
ASSRGTASEKLF	many	TRBV5-1	TRBJ1-4
ASSLAALAGDSEQY	many	TRBV12-3/TRBV12-4	TRBJ2-7
ASSLGLAGHNEQF	.	TRBV5-1	TRBJ2-1